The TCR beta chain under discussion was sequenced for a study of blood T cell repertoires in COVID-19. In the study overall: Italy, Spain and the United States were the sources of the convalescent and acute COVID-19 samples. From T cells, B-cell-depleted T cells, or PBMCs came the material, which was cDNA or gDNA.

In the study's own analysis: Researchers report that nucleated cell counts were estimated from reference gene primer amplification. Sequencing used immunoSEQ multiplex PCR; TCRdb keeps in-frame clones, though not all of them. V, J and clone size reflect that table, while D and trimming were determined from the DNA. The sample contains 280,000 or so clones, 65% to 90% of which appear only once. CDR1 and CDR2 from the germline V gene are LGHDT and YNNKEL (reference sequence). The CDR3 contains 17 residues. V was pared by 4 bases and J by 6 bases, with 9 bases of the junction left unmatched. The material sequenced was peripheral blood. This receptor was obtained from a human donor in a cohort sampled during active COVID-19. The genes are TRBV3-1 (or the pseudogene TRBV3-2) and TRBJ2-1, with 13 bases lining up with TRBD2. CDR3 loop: CASSRGLAGVSLNEQFF. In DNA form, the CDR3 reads TGTGCCAGCAGCCGAGGACTAGCGGGAGTGTCCCTCAATGAGCAGTTCTTC.